The clone carrying this T cell receptor (beta chain) was detected many times. Its antigen is not known. TCRdb re-called the 5' RACE reads with MiXCR, one entry per CDR3 protein. The data contain 40,000 or so distinct CDR3 sequences, about 11% of them singletons. V was shortened by 8 bases and J by 7 bases, with 18 bases between the two germline ends. This CDR3 has 14 amino acids. Germline CDR1 MNHNS, CDR2 SASEGT. This record comes from a study of CD8 T cells in ankylosing spondylitis. Whole-study findings and limits: Matched ankylosing spondylitis synovial fluid reportedly contained a significantly enriched population of disease-linked clones.

This TCR was recovered from a male donor with ankylosing spondylitis or in good health (not recorded which). The chain employs TRBV6-1 and TRBJ2-1, with D perhaps matching TRBD2 (5 bases). The sequencing sample was made of blood, either unsorted or a sorted T cell fraction (not recorded which). CDR3 DNA sequence: TGTGCCAGCCGCCCGTCGGGGAGCATGAATGAGCAGTTCTTC. It yields the protein CASRPSGSMNEQFF.